This TCR beta chain was found in a study of CD8+CD57+ T cells in acquired aplastic anemia. On the study more broadly: The average read count for CD4+ cells in healthy donors was around 10 million.

Trimming at V came to 5 bases and at J to 1 base, leaving 11 bases not matched to a gene. The CDR3 runs to 17 residues. Germline V lookup: CDR1 DFQATT, CDR2 SNEGSKA (reference sequence). According to the study, genomic DNA was the template for TCR beta VDJ and CDR3 profiling. TCRdb re-called the reads with MiXCR, one entry per CDR3 protein. The data hold 150,000 to 200,000 distinct CDR3 sequences, with 50% to 75% observed a single time. Details on this clonotype: What it recognizes is unknown.

General observations from the study: Patients and healthy controls showed no significant CD8+ Simpson's diversity difference. Over 25 CD8+ CDR3 sequences occurred in both the patients and the controls.

V is TRBV20-1 and J is TRBJ1-6; 7 bases align to TRBD1. The material sequenced was sorted CD4+, CD8+, or CD8+CD57+ T cells (not recorded which) from PBMCs. The receptor comes from a human donor in good health. CDR3 sequence: CSARDAGGKSYNSPLHF. The CDR3 coding sequence is TGCAGTGCTCGGGACGCAGGGGGGAAGTCCTATAATTCACCCCTCCACTTT.